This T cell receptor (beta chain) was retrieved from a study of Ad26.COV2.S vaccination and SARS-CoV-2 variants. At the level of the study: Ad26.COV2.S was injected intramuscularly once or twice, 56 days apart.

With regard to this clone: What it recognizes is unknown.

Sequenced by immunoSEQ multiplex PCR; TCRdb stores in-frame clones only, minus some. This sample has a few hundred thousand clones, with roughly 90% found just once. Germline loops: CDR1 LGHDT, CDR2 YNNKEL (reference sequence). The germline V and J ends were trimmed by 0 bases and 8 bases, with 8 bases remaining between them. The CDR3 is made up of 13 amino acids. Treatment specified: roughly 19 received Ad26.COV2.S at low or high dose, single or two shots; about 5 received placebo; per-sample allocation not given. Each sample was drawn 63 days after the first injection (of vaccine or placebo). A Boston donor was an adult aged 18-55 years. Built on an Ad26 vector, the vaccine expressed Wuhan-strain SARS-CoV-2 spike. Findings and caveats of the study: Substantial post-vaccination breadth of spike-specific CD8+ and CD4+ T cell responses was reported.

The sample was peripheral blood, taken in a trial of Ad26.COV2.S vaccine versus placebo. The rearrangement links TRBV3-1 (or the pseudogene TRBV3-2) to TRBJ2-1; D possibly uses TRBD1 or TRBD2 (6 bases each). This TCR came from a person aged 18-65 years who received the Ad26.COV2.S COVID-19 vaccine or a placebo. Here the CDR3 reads CASSQDRGDEQFF. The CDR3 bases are TGTGCCAGCAGCCAAGATAGGGGGGATGAGCAGTTCTTC.